This T cell receptor beta chain comes out of a study of blood T cell repertoires in COVID-19. Study details: Acute and convalescent COVID-19 samples came from the United States, Italy and Spain. Nucleic acid was either cDNA or gDNA, and it came from T cells, B-cell-depleted T cells, or PBMCs.

In this sample, this clone turned up once. Original analysis: Reference gene primer amplification gave estimated nucleated cell counts. This table comes from immunoSEQ multiplex PCR, and its TCRdb copy is limited to in-frame clones, with some not included. Clonal size and the V and J genes are those of that table, whereas D and trimming came from the DNA. There are some 96,000 clones in the sample; just over 90% occur only once, and 2% to 2.5% lies in the top ten. The CDR3 is 14 amino acids. CDR1 WSHSY and CDR2 SAAADI come from the germline V gene. V lost 8 bases to trimming and J lost 8 bases; unmatched junction nucleotides: 8.

The chain is built from TRBV10-2 and TRBJ2-1; 11 bases map to TRBD1. Material: peripheral blood. The receptor comes from a man between 50 and 59 years old with active COVID-19. This CDR3 is CASVKGQGVHEQFF. CDR3 sequence (DNA): TGCGCCAGCGTAAAGGGACAGGGGGTCCATGAGCAGTTCTTC.